Listed here are 25 T cell receptor beta chains from one sample, sequenced in a study of blood T cell repertoires in COVID-19. Sequencing used immunoSEQ multiplex PCR; TCRdb keeps in-frame clones, though not all of them. The table has around 150,000 clones, roughly 86% seen once. Sequencing was performed on PBMCs or T cells enriched from blood (not recorded which). These receptor sequences come from a woman aged 50 to 60 with acute COVID-19.

This chain connects TRBV19 to TRBJ2-7; D not certain. The ends were cut back, 5 bases at V and 3 bases at J, with 17 bases in the middle. Germline CDR1 is LNHDA and CDR2 is SQIVND (reference sequence). This CDR3 contains 15 residues. In nucleotides, the CDR3 is TGTGCCAGTAGTTACAGCCCCCCTACATACTACGAGCAGTACTTC. Translated, it gives CASSYSPPTYYEQYF.

The rearrangement uses TRBV9 and TRBJ2-2; 9 bases agree with TRBD1. Trimming at V came to 0 bases and at J to 7 bases, leaving 4 bases not matched to a gene. Germline V gives CDR1 SGDLS, CDR2 YYNGEE. CDR3 length equals 15 residues. In DNA, the CDR3 is TGTGCCAGCAGCGTAGGGGACAGGGCCGGCGGGGAGCTGTTTTTT. This translates into CASSVGDRAGGELFF.

The V and J genes are TRBV11-2 and TRBJ2-3; D gene uncertain. V dropped 0 bases and J dropped 2 bases, with 9 bases sitting between them. The CDR3 is 15 amino acids. CDR1 and CDR2 (germline): SGHAT, FQNNGV. The CDR3 region is CASSLDPGFTDTQYF. The DNA for the CDR3 is TGTGCCAGCAGCTTAGATCCGGGTTTCACAGATACGCAGTATTTT.

This clone appeared a few times. V usage is TRBV19 and J usage is TRBJ2-6; TRBD1 aligns across 7 bases. This CDR3 has 17 residues. V lost 3 bases to trimming and J lost 2 bases; unmatched junction nucleotides: 7. Germline CDR1 LNHDA, CDR2 SQIVND (reference sequence). CDR3 DNA: TGTGCCAGTAGTATCCAAACAGGGGTTGCTGGGGCCAACGTCCTGACTTTC. It encodes CASSIQTGVAGANVLTF.

This clone was seen only once. The V and J genes are TRBV7-9 and TRBJ1-6; no reliable D call. In germline, CDR1 is SEHNR, CDR2 FQNEAQ (reference sequence). This CDR3 contains 14 residues. With 3 bases removed from V and 3 bases from J, the gap between germline ends came to 6 bases. CDR3 sequence reads: CASSLGSYNSPLHF. The CDR3 coding sequence is TGTGCCAGCAGCTTGGGCAGCTATAATTCACCCCTCCACTTT.

CDR3 protein: CASSFTLQGQSANYGYTF. In DNA form, the CDR3 reads TGCGCCAGCAGCTTTACCCTACAGGGCCAATCAGCTAACTATGGCTACACCTTC. The chain combines TRBV5-1 with TRBJ1-2, with a tentative D call TRBD1 (6 bases). The length of the CDR3 is 18 residues. V was shortened by 2 bases and J by 0 bases, with 20 bases between the two germline ends. Germline V lookup: CDR1 SGHRS, CDR2 YFSETQ.

The chain joins TRBV5-4 to TRBJ1-1; unclear D gene. This CDR3 region has 13 residues. Germline V CDR1 and CDR2: SGHNT, YYREEE (reference sequence). The germline V and J ends were trimmed by 4 bases and 5 bases, with 12 bases remaining between them. In DNA, the CDR3 is TGTGCCAGCAGCCCACGCGGTTGGACTGAAGCTTTCTTT. Protein sequence: CASSPRGWTEAFF.

The chain employs TRBV29-1 and TRBJ1-4; 9 bases are a match to TRBD1. The V gene end was trimmed by 6 bases and the J gene end by 2 bases; junction bases not matched to a gene: 4. This CDR3 is 14 amino acids long. Germline-derived CDR1 and CDR2 are SQVTM and ANQGSEA. The DNA for the CDR3 is TGCAGCGTCCACGACAGGGGGACTAATGAAAAACTGTTTTTT. It codes for CSVHDRGTNEKLFF.

The rearrangement links TRBV3-1 (or the pseudogene TRBV3-2) to TRBJ1-1; D perhaps matches TRBD1 (6 bases). V was pared by 3 bases and J by 6 bases, with 17 bases between. Germline V lookup: CDR1 LGHDT, CDR2 YNNKEL (reference sequence). CDR3 size: 15 residues. The CDR3 loop is CASSQGRGNMAEAFF. The CDR3 coding sequence is TGTGCCAGCAGCCAGGGCAGGGGCAATATGGCTGAAGCTTTCTTT.

The rearrangement joins TRBV12-3 or TRBV12-4 to TRBJ2-7; tentatively, D is TRBD1 (5 bases). V was clipped by 7 bases and J by 0 bases, with 10 bases between them. This CDR3 spans 13 amino acids. CDR3 nucleotides: TGTGCCAGCAACCGACAGCTCTCCTACGAGCAGTACTTC. Residues: CASNRQLSYEQYF.

The chain links TRBV6-5 to TRBJ1-2; the match to TRBD1 covers 8 bases. Germline lookup yields CDR1 MNHEY and CDR2 SVGAGI. V lost 2 bases and J lost 5; bases outside the gene matches: 7. The CDR3 consists of 15 residues. This CDR3 is CASSYTSGQVYGYTF. CDR3 nucleotides: TGTGCCAGCAGTTACACATCGGGACAGGTTTATGGCTACACCTTC.

The chain is built from TRBV6-5 and TRBJ2-7; possible D gene TRBD1, 6 bases. V dropped 2 bases and J dropped 6 bases, with 17 bases sitting between them. The CDR3 contains 15 residues. The V gene's germline CDR1 is MNHEY and CDR2 SVGAGI. CDR3 nucleotide sequence: TGTGCCAGCAGTTACGGGCAGGGGCCAGACTTCGAGCAGTACTTC. Protein product: CASSYGQGPDFEQYF.

The V call is TRBV3-1 (or the pseudogene TRBV3-2), the J call TRBJ2-3; no firm D call. The V and J ends lost 3 bases and 2 bases respectively, with 21 bases between them. There are 18 residues in the CDR3. Looked up from germline, CDR1 is LGHDT and CDR2 is YNNKEL (reference sequence). The chain's CDR3 is CASSHFINRYLNTDTQYF. For the CDR3, the DNA is TGTGCCAGCAGCCATTTCATTAATCGGTACTTGAACACAGATACGCAGTATTTT.

The rearrangement links TRBV27 to TRBJ2-1, with 13 bases aligning to TRBD2. This CDR3 is built from 17 residues. V shed 2 bases, J shed 9 bases, and the junction held 10 bases outside the gene matches. Per germline, CDR1 MNHEY and CDR2 SMNVEV (reference sequence). The CDR3 region is CASSLGTSGIPWSEQFF. CDR3 DNA: TGTGCCAGCAGTTTAGGGACTAGCGGGATCCCATGGAGTGAGCAGTTCTTC.

The J gene is TRBJ2-5, the V gene TRBV28, with 9 positions matching TRBD2. The CDR3 runs to 13 residues. Germline loops: CDR1 MDHEN, CDR2 SYDVKM. Unmatched junction bases numbered 2, after V lost 3 bases and J lost 6 bases. This chain's CDR3 is CASSLRGGQTQYF. As DNA, the CDR3 is TGTGCCAGCAGTTTGCGGGGGGGTCAGACCCAGTACTTC.

The chain carries TRBV6-2 or TRBV6-3 and TRBJ1-5, with TRBD1 matching 9 bases. The V gene end was trimmed by 4 bases and the J gene end by 4 bases; junction bases not matched to a gene: 11. This CDR3 has 17 residues. Germline V gene lookup returns CDR1 MNHEY and CDR2 SVGEGT. The CDR3 region has the DNA TGTGCCAGCAGTTTCCACACTACAGGGGGCTGGAATCAGCCCCAGCATTTT. This sequence encodes CASSFHTTGGWNQPQHF.

V is TRBV7-2 and J is TRBJ2-2; perhaps TRBD2 as D (5 bases). The V gene lost 3 bases and the J gene lost 2 bases, with 22 bases spanning the gap. Germline CDR1 and CDR2: SGHTA and FQGNSA. CDR3 size: 19 residues. In nucleotides, the CDR3 is TGTGCCAGCAGCTTCATTGGATTAGTGGGAGTTGGTAACACCGGGGAGCTGTTTTTT. Encoded protein: CASSFIGLVGVGNTGELFF.

This sequence joins TRBV19 and TRBJ1-5, with TRBD1 matching 7 bases. V lost 9 bases to trimming and J lost 0 bases; unmatched junction nucleotides: 17. The CDR3 is 18 residues long. The V gene's germline CDR1 is LNHDA and CDR2 SQIVND (reference sequence). The CDR3 loop is CASNPAPIQGYSNQPQHF. DNA of the CDR3: TGTGCCAGCAACCCCGCCCCCATACAGGGGTATAGCAATCAGCCCCAGCATTTT.

The chain uses TRBV29-1 and TRBJ1-1; 7 bases agree with TRBD1. Per germline, CDR1 SQVTM and CDR2 ANQGSEA. Trimming at V came to 7 bases and at J to 0 bases, leaving 5 bases not matched to a gene. The CDR3 sequence is 13 residues long. DNA for the CDR3: TGCAGCGCACCGACAGGGATGAACACTGAAGCTTTCTTT. Its protein is CSAPTGMNTEAFF.

The rearrangement links TRBV13 to TRBJ1-2; D is perhaps TRBD1 (5 bases). Between the trimmed V and J ends, which lost 1 base and 3 bases, there was a span of 12 bases. Germline assignment: CDR1 PRHDT and CDR2 FYEKMQ (reference sequence). The CDR3 runs 15 residues. In DNA form, the CDR3 reads TGTGCCAGCAGCTTAGCGCCAGGGATTGACTATGGCTACACCTTC. Translated: CASSLAPGIDYGYTF.

This clone is a singleton in its sample. This sequence joins TRBV7-2 and TRBJ1-1; 7 bases agree with TRBD1. V shed 6 bases and J 0 bases; nucleotides not matched to a gene: 4. Germline CDR1 SGHTA, CDR2 FQGNSA. The CDR3 has 14 residues. CDR3 bases: TGTGCCAGCAGTGCGGGACAGATGAACACTGAAGCTTTCTTT. Protein product: CASSAGQMNTEAFF.

This rearrangement joins TRBV5-8 to TRBJ1-4; TRBD1 aligns across 8 bases. The trim removed 0 bases at V and 7 bases at J, leaving 8 bases unmatched. CDR3 size: 16 residues. Germline-derived CDR1 and CDR2 are SGHTS and YDEGEE. CDR3 sequence reads: CASSLVQGARGEKLFF. The CDR3 DNA sequence: TGTGCCAGCAGCTTGGTTCAGGGGGCAAGGGGTGAAAAACTGTTTTTT. Complete variable domain (other parts from reference TRBV5-8 and TRBJ1-4): EAGVTQSPTHLIKTRGQQATLRCSPISGHTSVYWYQQALGLGLQFLLWYDEGEERNRGNFPPRFSGRQFPNYSSELNVNALELEDSALYLCASSLVQGARGEKLFFGSGTQLSVL.

This chain connects TRBV5-1 to TRBJ1-6; a weak D match, TRBD1 (6 bases). This CDR3 is built from 13 residues. Germline assignment: CDR1 SGHRS and CDR2 YFSETQ. Trimming took off 2 bases at V and 11 bases at J, with 11 bases between the two ends. This CDR3 is CASSFQGRAPLHF. As DNA, the CDR3 is TGCGCCAGCAGCTTCCAGGGGAGGGCACCCCTCCACTTT.

The gene calls are TRBV11-3 and TRBJ2-3; perhaps TRBD1 as D (5 bases). The V gene's germline CDR1 is SGHNT and CDR2 YENEEA. The CDR3 extends over 15 amino acids. The V and J ends lost 5 bases and 2 bases respectively, with 14 bases between them. The CDR3 sequence is CASSRSVGHTDTQYF. The CDR3 DNA reads as TGTGCCAGCAGCCGCAGTGTGGGGCACACAGATACGCAGTATTTT.

The V and J genes are TRBV29-1 and TRBJ1-1, with 7 nucleotides matching TRBD1. CDR1 SQVTM and CDR2 ANQGSEA come from the germline V gene. There are 13 residues in the CDR3. After removal of 3 bases from V and 4 bases from J, the junction contained 5 bases not matched to a gene. The CDR3 DNA follows: TGCAGCGTTGATCCGACAGGGAGCACTGAAGCTTTCTTT. Amino acids: CSVDPTGSTEAFF.